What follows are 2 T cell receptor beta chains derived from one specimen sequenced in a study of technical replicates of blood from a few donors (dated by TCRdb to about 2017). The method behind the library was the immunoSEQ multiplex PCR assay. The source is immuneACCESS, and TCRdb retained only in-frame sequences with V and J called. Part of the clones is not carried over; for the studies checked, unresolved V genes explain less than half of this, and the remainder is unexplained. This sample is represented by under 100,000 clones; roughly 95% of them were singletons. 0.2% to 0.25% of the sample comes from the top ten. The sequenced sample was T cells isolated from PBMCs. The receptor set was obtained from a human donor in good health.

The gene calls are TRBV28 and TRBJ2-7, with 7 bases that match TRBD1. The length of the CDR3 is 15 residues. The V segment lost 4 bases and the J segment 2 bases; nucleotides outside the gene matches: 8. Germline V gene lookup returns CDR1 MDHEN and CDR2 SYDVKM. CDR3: CASSSMTGLTYEQYF. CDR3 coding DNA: TGTGCCAGCAGTTCTATGACAGGGCTAACCTACGAGCAGTACTTC. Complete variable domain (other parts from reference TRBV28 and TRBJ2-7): DVKVTQSSRYLVKRTGEKVFLECVQDMDHENMFWYRQDPGLGLRLIYFSYDVKMKEKGDIPEGYSVSREKKERFSLILESASTNQTSMYLCASSSMTGLTYEQYFGPGTRLTVT.

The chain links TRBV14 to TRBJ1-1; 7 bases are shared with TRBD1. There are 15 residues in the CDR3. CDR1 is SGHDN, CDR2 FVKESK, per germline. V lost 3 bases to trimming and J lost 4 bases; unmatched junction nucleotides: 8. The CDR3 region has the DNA TGTGCCAGCAGCCAGGAGGACAGGACGGCCACTGAAGCTTTCTTT. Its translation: CASSQEDRTATEAFF.